This TCR beta chain was recovered during a study of memory CD4+ T cells and cytomegalovirus serostatus. The sort gate was single viable CD3+CD4+CD8-CD45RO+ cells for memory CD4+ T cells. Per the germline V gene, CDR1 is MDHEN and CDR2 is SYDVKM. The CDR3 covers 15 residues. V was cut by 6 bases and J by 5 bases, with 19 bases left in between. This table comes from immunoSEQ multiplex PCR, and its TCRdb copy is limited to in-frame clones, with some not included. Among about 80,000 clones, more than 70% were seen once, and the ten largest hold around 0.78%. The chain recombines TRBV28 with TRBJ1-1; possibly TRBD1 for D (6 bases). The clonotype originates from an adult in good health and CMV-seronegative. The sequenced sample was memory CD4+ T cells from blood. CDR3 sequence reads: CASRRRGYRWTEAFF. The CDR3 region has the DNA TGTGCCAGCAGACGCAGGGGCTACAGATGGACTGAAGCTTTCTTT. Using reference TRBV28 and TRBJ1-1 for the parts outside the CDR3, the full variable domain is DVKVTQSSRYLVKRTGEKVFLECVQDMDHENMFWYRQDPGLGLRLIYFSYDVKMKEKGDIPEGYSVSREKKERFSLILESASTNQTSMYLCASRRRGYRWTEAFFGQGTRLTVV.